This T cell receptor (beta chain) was observed in a study of cytomegalovirus exposure and HLA in healthy donors (dated by TCRdb to the late 2010s). Broadly, across the study: In an earlier analysis of 587 of the donors, approximately 260 Gb of sequence data and 90 million to 120 million unique TCR beta sequences from 150 million to 200 million T cells were reported. A later genetic analysis used genome-wide SNP genotypes for 398 of the 666 donors, treating that subset as a discovery cohort. Rather than using new phenotypic data, the later analysis identified candidate immune exposures from TCR beta sequences and from how often those sequences occurred across donors. The study used immunosequencing to profile the T cell repertoires of under 700 subjects and linked those repertoires to cytomegalovirus serostatus. In a later analysis, previously published TCR beta repertoires from several hundred donors were re-analyzed and high-resolution HLA genotyping was added so that TCR occurrence patterns could be studied. Among about 400 genotyped donors of the cohort, an average of approximately 240,000 unique TCR beta nucleotide sequences was sequenced per donor, of which about 19% were non-productive. All discovery cohort repertoires had been generated using a single sequencing platform. Alongside the repertoire data, information on donor age, sex, ethnicity and CMV serostatus was compiled. Because of strong linkage in the cohort, roughly five DR-DQ haplotypes were treated as single units for association and clustering. An earlier analysis of roughly 600 of the donors used high-throughput TCR beta sequencing to judge whether each TCR beta V gene segment behaved as functional or pseudogenic. Besides the first cohort of 666 subjects, a separate validation cohort made up of 120 different subjects was used. The study combined high-throughput TCR immunosequencing, statistical association of individual TCRs with disease status, and machine learning to predict cytomegalovirus infection status. HLA typing covered class I and class II loci at four-digit resolution. Of the roughly 390 genotyped donors, around 81% fell in the genetic ancestry cluster associated with self-reported Caucasian donors. Typing coverage varied by locus: roughly 629-630 donors for A, B, C, DRB1 and DQB1; more than 500 for DQA1; 606 for DPA1; 450 to 480 for DPB1. The study aimed to test whether cataloging public T cell receptors could reveal signatures of past pathogen exposure. Roughly 300 gigabases of sequencing data and around 80 million unique TCR sequences made up an early release that covered approximately 650 HLA-typed donors. What the research found in general, with its limitations: Correlated functional status among segregating V segments might be attributable to linkage disequilibrium, but an unknown experimental factor could not be ruled out. Some IMGT-functional V segments, including TRBV6-2 and TRBV6-3, could not be distinguished by the 87-base-pair reads and were therefore excluded. The sequencing pipeline was judged likely to have produced a cluster of highly shared sequence variants as a technical artifact. Cytomegalovirus status was reported to be diagnosed by the classifier with high specificity and sensitivity in both the original and validation cohorts. In a later analysis, 16,951 TCR beta sequences were associated with specific HLA alleles at a false discovery rate of 0.05. Most CMV-associated TCR beta chains appeared to be HLA-restricted in a later analysis, and the HLA associations seemed to be driven largely by CMV exposure. When HLA alleles, especially DR and DQ, strongly co-occurred, TCR associations were difficult to assign to individual alleles. The earlier analysis of about 600 of the donors excluded fewer than 20 rarely observed V segments, including chromosome 9 orphons, because counts were too low. Broadly in line with IMGT annotations, most TCR beta V segments showed up in productive rearrangements about 87% or about 30% of the time in an earlier analysis of under 700 of the donors. Immune exposure information for the cohort was limited to CMV serostatus. The study gave a list of 150 to 200 TCR beta chains associated with cytomegalovirus. Because HLA typing was unavailable for some donors at each locus, only the typed subset was used in association tests. In this cohort, only TCR beta chains were sequenced, and detectable features were limited by the absence of alpha or paired-chain data. According to a later analysis, parvovirus B19, influenza, CMV and Epstein-Barr virus appeared linked to several top co-occurrence clusters. Most TCR sequences were seen in very few donors, while some public TCRs were found in many individuals. Compared with equally common non-associated chains, HLA-associated TCR beta chains in a later analysis were more clonally expanded and had lower generation probabilities. In a later genetic analysis, a missense DCLRE1C variant was associated with V-gene and J-gene trimming of TCR beta chains, and the association was replicated in an independent cohort. In vitro tests confirmed that a few of the cytomegalovirus-associated TCR beta chains recognize cytomegalovirus antigens. The presence/absence analyses assumed that sequencing depth was roughly uniform across donors, and that assumption may not be true. A further reported finding was that TCR beta sequences accurately predicted the HLA-A and HLA-B alleles for most subjects in the first cohort. In a later analysis, the rate of TCR association differed among HLA loci, with DRB1 alleles having the most associated TCRs and HLA-C alleles having the fewest. The authors suggested that the approach could potentially be generalized to other disease states and immunological phenotypes. A later genetic analysis reported fewer N-insertions in productive TCRs among donors in an Asian-associated ancestry cluster than the roughly 700-donor mean.

The receptor library was made with the immunoSEQ multiplex PCR assay. A mixture of 60 forward primers for TCR Vbeta segments and 13 reverse primers for TCR Jbeta segments was used in the multiplex PCR. The CDR3 region of rearranged TCR beta genes was amplified from genomic DNA by a multiplex PCR assay. The amplified TCR beta libraries were sequenced on the Illumina HiSeq System as 87-base-pair reads. The authors' pipeline ran thus. In a later analysis, some 80 million unique TCR beta chains were counted across the roughly 610 repertoires, and roughly 10 million of these chains were shared by at least two donors. A nearest-neighbor algorithm error-corrected the raw reads and collapsed the reads into unique sequences, merging closely related sequences to remove PCR and sequencing errors. V, D and J gene segments were assigned by aligning CDR3 sequences to IMGT reference sequences. For a sequence to be retained, at least a six-nucleotide match to both a V gene segment and a J gene segment was required. A rearrangement counted as productive if the CDR3 had no stop codons and remained in frame with V and J, and every other rearrangement counted as non-productive. CDR3 was defined by IMGT convention, running from the second conserved V-encoded cysteine to the conserved J-encoded phenylalanine. In an earlier analysis of more than 550 of the donors, sequences lacking an unambiguous match to a single V gene segment were excluded. In an earlier analysis of some 590 of the donors, a V segment was called functional when productive rearrangements were above 56.7%, and segregating when the standard deviation between donors exceeded 5%. A statistical classification framework was developed to diagnose cytomegalovirus status using the catalog of TCR beta chain sequences. In a later analysis, V and J genes were assigned by comparing TCR nucleotide sequences against IMGT/GENE-DB human TR gene sequences. Using the TCRdist pipeline, a later analysis assigned CDR3 sequences along with most-parsimonious VDJ recombination scenarios. In a later analysis, each TCR beta chain was defined by its CDR3 amino acid sequence together with its V-gene family, and reads without a unique V-gene family were excluded. In a later analysis, a few hundred highly shared, low-generation-probability nucleotide sequences were removed to address suspected cross-contamination and a sequencing artifact. For each public chain, a later analysis derived a clonal expansion index from normalized ranks of inferred template counts within each repertoire. In a later analysis, generation probabilities were computed using a VDJ recombination model fitted to out-of-frame rearrangements, and the results were checked against IGoR. In a later analysis, TCR-TCR, TCR-HLA and TCR-CMV co-occurrence was scored with hypergeometric tests, and a repertoire-size bias correction was applied to TCR pairs. In a later analysis, false discovery rates were estimated by permuting HLA or CMV assignments 20 times. A later analysis grouped co-occurring TCRs with DBSCAN, adding TCRdist sequence similarity when clustering within HLA-allele-positive subsets. For co-occurrence clustering, repertoires with fewer than 30,000 or more than 120,000 public chains were excluded, along with roughly 5 repertoires with anomalous nucleotide sharing. Entries here come from immuneACCESS through TCRdb and include only in-frame sequences with V and J called. Some clones fail to appear in such tables; in the studies checked, an unresolved V gene covers under half of the shortfall, and the cause of the remainder is unknown. V, J and clone size are those of that table, while D and trimming were read from the DNA. This sample is represented by around 190,000 clones; 70% to 90% of them were singletons. In total, the top ten clones hold under 3% of the sample.

Looking up the germline V gene (reference sequence) yields CDR1 SEHNR and CDR2 FQNEAQ. From its cysteine to its phenylalanine, the CDR3 spans 14 amino acids. The only DNA kept is the CDR3, 42 bases in frame from the first base. At the junction V is shortened by 4 bases and J by 6 bases; bases outside the gene matches: 6. The cohort consisted of hundreds of healthy bone marrow donors. At the time of sampling, every cohort member was nominally healthy, though immune exposures that went unrecorded were likely present. The donor was CMV seronegative and was included in the group of 352 seronegative cohort members. A peripheral blood sample was provided by each donor, and peripheral blood mononuclear cells were used for TCR beta sequencing. Genomic DNA extraction from the blood cell samples was performed with the Qiagen DNeasy Blood Extraction Kit. This clone was picked up one time. Its antigen target is currently unknown. Base qualities are not recorded, but no much larger clone differs from it by a single base.

This TCR derives from a woman in her forties or fifties in good health and CMV-seronegative. Sample: PBMCs. This chain joins TRBV7-9 to TRBJ1-5; 7 bases in between match TRBD1. The CDR3 here reads CASSSQGKGQPQHF. The DNA sequence follows: TGTGCCAGCAGCTCACAGGGGAAAGGTCAGCCCCAGCATTTT.